Below, 26 T cell receptor beta chains from the same sample are listed, as sequenced in a study of blood T cell repertoires in COVID-19. TCRdb's table, derived via immunoSEQ multiplex PCR, lists solely in-frame clones and lacks some. Of fewer than 65,000 clones in the sample, around 90% were seen once. What was sequenced was peripheral blood. The receptor set was obtained from a human donor in a cohort sampled during active COVID-19.

The chain links TRBV2 to TRBJ2-7; no firm D call. Germline V gene sequence: CDR1 SNHLY, CDR2 FYNNEI. This CDR3 has 12 residues. Trimming pared 2 bases from V and 1 base from J, leaving 3 bases between. CDR3 in amino acids: CASSEQSYEQYF. The CDR3 coding sequence is TGTGCCAGCAGTGAACAGTCCTACGAGCAGTACTTC.

The chain links TRBV7-3 to TRBJ2-1; 13 bases agree with TRBD2. This CDR3 contains 17 residues. The germline CDR1 and CDR2 sequences are SGHTA and FQGTGA. V trimming: 4 bases; J trimming: 1 base; junction bases outside the gene matches: 4. This CDR3 reads CASSSRGLAGSYNEQFF. The CDR3 nucleotides read TGTGCCAGCAGCTCAAGGGGACTAGCGGGATCCTACAATGAGCAGTTCTTC.

This clone was picked up one time. The chain combines TRBV6-7 with TRBJ1-6; perhaps TRBD1 as D (5 bases). TRBV6-7 is an open reading frame, and its role is uncertain. V gave up 2 bases and J gave up 3 bases, with 26 bases separating them. There are 21 residues in the CDR3. CDR3 sequence: CASSYVFREVWRVSYNSPLHF. The DNA of the CDR3 is TGTGCCAGCAGTTACGTTTTCAGGGAAGTGTGGAGAGTGAGCTATAATTCACCCCTCCACTTT.

This clone was observed once. V usage is TRBV5-1 and J usage is TRBJ1-1, with 8 nucleotides matching TRBD1. The CDR3 has 12 residues. The germline V gene has CDR1 SGHRS and CDR2 YFSETQ. V shed 2 bases and J 7 bases; nucleotides not matched to a gene: 1. Written as DNA, the CDR3 is TGCGCCAGCAGCTTCGGACAGGGTGAAGCTTTCTTT. Translation gives CASSFGQGEAFF.

This chain uses TRBV4-1 with TRBJ2-7; 14 bases are a match to TRBD2. The germline V gene has CDR1 MGHRA and CDR2 YSYEKL. Losses at the gene ends were 4 bases for V and 2 bases for J; bases not matched to a gene: 1. This CDR3 region has 15 residues. CDR3 protein: CASSLTSGRAYEQYF. CDR3 nucleotides: TGCGCCAGCAGCCTGACTAGCGGGAGGGCCTACGAGCAGTACTTC.

This chain links TRBV19 with TRBJ2-7; 8 bases line up with TRBD2. CDR3 length: 15 residues. Germline V CDR1 and CDR2: LNHDA, SQIVND (reference sequence). The trim removed 5 bases at V and 5 bases at J, leaving 11 bases unmatched. The CDR3 DNA is TGTGCCAGTAGTCCCTCGAAGCGGGGGCTGAACGAGCAGTACTTC. Translated: CASSPSKRGLNEQYF.

The V and J genes are TRBV10-2 and TRBJ2-7; D is undetermined. Germline values: CDR1 WSHSY, CDR2 SAAADI. The V end lost 3 bases, the J end lost 4 bases, and 4 bases lay between the germline ends. This CDR3 spans 11 amino acids. The CDR3 DNA follows: TGCGCCAGCAGTGACCTTTACGAGCAGTACTTC. It translates to CASSDLYEQYF.

The rearrangement links TRBV5-1 to TRBJ2-7, with D perhaps TRBD1 (6 bases). Germline loops: CDR1 SGHRS, CDR2 YFSETQ. The CDR3 extends over 14 amino acids. The germline V and J ends were trimmed by 3 bases and 3 bases, with 13 bases remaining between them. CDR3 in amino acids: CASSSRDIIYEQYF. In DNA form, the CDR3 reads TGCGCCAGCAGCTCCCGGGACATAATCTACGAGCAGTACTTC.

The chain carries TRBV28 and TRBJ1-2; D is perhaps TRBD1 (5 bases). This CDR3 has 14 residues. Germline V gives CDR1 MDHEN, CDR2 SYDVKM. Trimming took 4 bases from V and 8 from J, leaving 17 bases between them. CDR3 nucleotide sequence: TGTGCCAGCAGTTCGGGGGACCTAGCTGGAGGCTACACCTTC. Amino acid sequence: CASSSGDLAGGYTF.

The chain joins TRBV5-6 to TRBJ1-3; D is possibly TRBD1 (5 bases). The germline V gene encodes CDR1 SGHDT and CDR2 YYEEEE. Deletions cut 3 bases from V and 0 bases from J, with 10 bases between. The CDR3 extends over 15 amino acids. The CDR3 here is CASSSWGSSGNTIYF. The CDR3 coding sequence is TGTGCCAGCAGCTCCTGGGGCAGCTCTGGAAACACCATATATTTT.

The V call is TRBV2, the J call TRBJ2-5; 11 positions match TRBD2. The ends lost 6 bases at V and 4 bases at J; junction bases unmatched: 7. Germline V CDR1 and CDR2: SNHLY, FYNNEI. This CDR3 has 15 residues. The CDR3 bases are TGTGCCAGCAGGGCTGGGACTAGCGGTCTAGAGACCCAGTACTTC. Protein product: CASRAGTSGLETQYF.

The rearrangement joins TRBV5-4 to TRBJ1-1; perhaps TRBD1 as D (5 bases). The CDR3 length is 16 residues. Germline CDR1 reads SGHNT; CDR2 reads YYREEE (reference sequence). Trimming removed 2 bases at V and 1 base at J, with 15 bases between. CDR3 residues: CASSFAPGWENTEAFF. The CDR3, as DNA: TGTGCCAGCAGCTTTGCGCCAGGGTGGGAGAACACTGAAGCTTTCTTT.

The chain joins TRBV24-1 to TRBJ1-4; D may be TRBD1 (5 bases). The V end lost 7 bases, the J end lost 8 bases, and 13 bases lay between the germline ends. Germline V gene data show CDR1 as KGHDR and CDR2 as SFDVKD. The CDR3 has 13 amino acids. The CDR3 loop reads CATSQGGYEKLFF. CDR3 nucleotide sequence: TGTGCCACCAGCCAGGGAGGATACGAAAAACTGTTTTTT.

The chain carries TRBV6-5 and TRBJ1-4; 9 bases map to TRBD1. J gave up 7 bases and V 6 bases, and 6 bases lay outside the gene matches. Germline V lookup: CDR1 MNHEY, CDR2 SVGAGI. This CDR3 is built from 14 residues. CDR3 residues: CASRDRGSSEKLFF. DNA of the CDR3: TGTGCCAGCAGGGACAGGGGTTCGAGTGAAAAACTGTTTTTT.

The chain uses TRBV6-5 and TRBJ1-6, with D possibly TRBD1 on 5 matching bases. CDR1 and CDR2 from the germline V gene are MNHEY and SVGAGI. Trimming stripped 0 bases from V and 7 bases from J, with 10 bases between. The length of the CDR3 is 15 residues. CDR3 bases: TGTGCCAGCAGTTACTCTGGGGGACTGAATTCACCCCTCCACTTT. Its protein product is CASSYSGGLNSPLHF.

The chain joins TRBV6-5 to TRBJ1-6; D not resolved. Looked up from germline, CDR1 is MNHEY and CDR2 is SVGAGI. The V end was cut by 11 bases, the J end by 5 bases, with 19 bases between. CDR3 length: 15 residues. CDR3 residues: CAVTESSHHNSPLHF. For the CDR3, the DNA is TGTGCCGTCACGGAGTCCTCGCATCATAATTCACCCCTCCACTTT.

The rearrangement joins TRBV19 to TRBJ1-5; D is uncertain. Germline values: CDR1 LNHDA, CDR2 SQIVND (reference sequence). There are 16 residues in the CDR3. V lost 2 bases, J lost 2 bases, and 13 bases lay in between. The DNA of the CDR3 is TGTGCCAGTAGTATAAGAGGGATGGGTGGCAATCAGCCCCAGCATTTT. Its protein is CASSIRGMGGNQPQHF.

The chain is built from TRBV9 and TRBJ2-6; the D is unclear. The CDR3 is 16 amino acids. The V and J ends lost 0 bases and 4 bases respectively, with 11 bases between them. Germline V gives CDR1 SGDLS, CDR2 YYNGEE. The DNA for the CDR3 is TGTGCCAGCAGCGTAGATCTAACTTCGGGGGCCAACGTCCTGACTTTC. This codes for CASSVDLTSGANVLTF.

V gene TRBV2 combines with J gene TRBJ2-7, with 8 bases matching TRBD2. The germline V gene encodes CDR1 SNHLY and CDR2 FYNNEI. V shed 4 bases, J shed 2 bases, and the junction held 4 bases outside the gene matches. The CDR3 is 14 residues long. CDR3 in DNA: TGTGCCAGCAGTGGGACTAGCCCTCCCTACGAGCAGTACTTC. Translation gives CASSGTSPPYEQYF.

The chain recombines TRBV27 with TRBJ2-7, with 11 bases matching TRBD2. Germline CDR1 reads MNHEY; CDR2 reads SMNVEV (reference sequence). The V segment lost 3 bases and the J segment 3 bases; nucleotides outside the gene matches: 1. The CDR3 is made up of 14 amino acids. CDR3 loop: CASSFGTSGYEQYF. The CDR3 nucleotides are TGTGCCAGCAGTTTCGGGACTAGCGGCTACGAGCAGTACTTC.

This chain connects TRBV10-3 to TRBJ2-2, with D uncertain. Trimming stripped 2 bases from V and 9 bases from J, with 10 bases between. This CDR3 contains 13 residues. Looked up from germline, CDR1 is ENHRY and CDR2 is SYGVKD. This chain's CDR3 is CAISEEAAWELFF. DNA for the CDR3: TGTGCCATCAGTGAGGAGGCAGCTTGGGAGCTGTTTTTT.

This chain links TRBV11-3 with TRBJ2-3; perhaps TRBD1 as D (5 bases). This CDR3 contains 17 residues. V was clipped by 0 bases and J by 0 bases, with 13 bases between them. In germline, CDR1 is SGHNT, CDR2 YENEEA. The CDR3 sequence is CASSLDFRQGSTDTQYF. The CDR3 DNA reads TGTGCCAGCAGCTTAGATTTCCGGCAGGGCAGCACAGATACGCAGTATTTT.

This chain uses TRBV6-4 with TRBJ2-3, with no clear D. The V and J ends lost 0 bases and 0 bases respectively, with 4 bases between them. The CDR3 is 14 residues long. Germline V lookup: CDR1 MRHNA, CDR2 SNTAGT. In DNA, the CDR3 is TGTGCCAGCAGTGACTCGACTAGCACAGATACGCAGTATTTT. Its protein product is CASSDSTSTDTQYF.

The gene calls are TRBV28 and TRBJ1-1; 8 bases are shared with TRBD1. The CDR3 is 14 amino acids. V lost 7 bases to trimming and J lost 5 bases; unmatched junction nucleotides: 9. CDR1 and CDR2 from the germline V gene are MDHEN and SYDVKM. As DNA, the CDR3 is TGTGCCAGCAACAACGGACAGGGAGGGACTGAAGCTTTCTTT. Translation: CASNNGQGGTEAFF.

This clone was seen a handful of times. V gene TRBV7-9 combines with J gene TRBJ1-5; perhaps TRBD1 as D (5 bases). From germline, CDR1 is SEHNR and CDR2 FQNEAQ (reference sequence). This CDR3 contains 16 residues. V was shortened by 4 bases and J by 3 bases, with 16 bases between the two germline ends. The CDR3: CASSSPTGGNNQPQHF. The CDR3, as DNA: TGTGCCAGCAGCTCCCCAACGGGGGGAAACAATCAGCCCCAGCATTTT.

V usage is TRBV28 and J usage is TRBJ2-5; the match to TRBD1 covers 8 bases. CDR1 and CDR2 (germline): MDHEN, SYDVKM. J was trimmed by 4 bases and V by 3 bases; bases with no gene match: 10. The CDR3 extends over 16 amino acids. CDR3 coding DNA: TGTGCCAGCAGTTTCCCTCCAGGGGGCTTAAGAGAGACCCAGTACTTC. Translating it yields CASSFPPGGLRETQYF.